The T cell receptor (beta chain) under discussion was sequenced for a study of vaccination and CD4 T cells after COVID-19 (dated by TCRdb to 2021 to 2024). Concerning the study at large: Convalescent patients had a positive SARS-CoV-2 result on nasal swab PCR, and of these patients, nine had mild disease and one had severe disease. Six males and four females were included in the convalescent cohort, with two Hispanic individuals, seven Caucasians, two Asians and one multiracial person represented. Each participant got two doses of either the Pfizer-BioNTech BNT162b2 vaccine (n=8) or the Moderna mRNA-1273 vaccine (n=2). Post-COVID blood samples from convalescent patients were collected a median of about 110 days after diagnosis, with a range of roughly 30 to 170 days. Post-vaccine blood samples were obtained a median of about 77 days after the second vaccine dose, with a range of roughly 12 to 250 days. For stimulating the cultures, overlapping spike peptide pools were used, derived from SARS-CoV-2 as well as from the common cold coronaviruses HCoV-NL63, HCoV-OC43 and HCoV-229E. In control cultures, a CEFX viral epitope pool was used as positive control, an HIV-1 Nef peptide pool was used as negative control, or no peptide was added. The spike-specific CD4+ TCR repertoire was compared before and after mRNA vaccination in approximately ten COVID-19 convalescent patients and a few infection-naive healthy vaccine recipients.

The paper's findings and limits, for the study overall: Among convalescent patients, a median 86.3% of the SARS-CoV-2-reactive clones seen after vaccination appeared only after vaccination, which suggests priming specific to the vaccine. Only a relatively small number of convalescent patients were included in the study, and early timepoints following natural infection were not analyzed. Of the vaccine-specific clones in convalescent patients, 304 of 307, or nearly all, reacted only to SARS-CoV-2 spike and did not cross-react with common cold coronaviruses. Although the median number of SARS-CoV-2-reactive clonotypes went up from roughly 20 after infection to 30 to 45 after vaccination, the increase was not significant.

The treatment or condition label for this specimen denotes: approximately nine-day PBMC culture with coronavirus spike peptide pools or control peptides (ViraFEST assay). To expand antigen-specific T cells with peptide pools and then pick out the expanded clonotypes through TCR sequencing, the study relied on the ViraFEST assay. The convalescent patients' positive SARS-CoV-2 PCR tests were from March to December 2020, which was before the Alpha, Beta and Delta variants emerged in the United States. Each well held two million PBMCs cultured with about 9.8 ug/ml peptide pools in IMDM containing approximately 4.8% human AB serum and 10 IU/ml IL-2. On days 3 and 7, half of the culture medium was replaced with fresh IL-2-containing medium. Once the cells had been in culture for less than 11 days, the EasySep CD4+ T cell isolation kit was used to isolate CD4+ T cells by negative selection. Ficoll-Paque Plus gradient centrifugation was used to isolate PBMCs from whole blood, and the isolated PBMCs were then either used fresh or cryopreserved at -140C. Each culture condition was generally run in triplicate wells.

Regarding this clonotype: This clone's antigen is unknown. Base quality data are lacking; no much larger clone is found one base away.

The CDR3 sequence holds 15 residues, the cysteine and phenylalanine included. The DNA shown is the 45-base CDR3, in frame from base 1. Trimming accounts for 6 bases at V and 4 bases at J, while the number of junction bases matched to no gene is 8. The germline V gene (reference sequence) sets CDR1 to DFQATT and CDR2 to SNEGSKA. Receptor libraries were prepared by PCR. DNA from cultured CD4+ T cells was subjected to TCR sequencing with the Oncomine TCR Beta short-read assay at the Johns Hopkins FTIC core. The QIAamp micro DNA kit was used to extract genomic DNA from the cultured CD4+ T cells. Oncomine TCR Beta libraries made from cultured CD4+ T cells were pooled using unique dual indexes and sequenced on an Illumina iSeq 100. Processing in the source paper ran as follows. Non-productive sequences were removed, and CDR3s not starting with C, not ending with F or W, or shorter than 7 amino acids were discarded. The MANAFEST web application identified antigen-specific clonotypes by comparing peptide-stimulated wells against reference wells and other culture wells. An FDR below 0.05, an odds ratio above 5, and a productive frequency above 0.1% in at least two of three replicate wells were required for clones to be considered positive. Clonotypes that were significantly expanded in both SARS-CoV-2 spike wells and at least one common cold coronavirus spike condition were defined as cross-reactive. CDR3 homology was assessed with Levenshtein distances (stringdist) and unrooted phylogenetic trees (ape) in R version 3.6.1. Using fastp trimming at Q25 and MiXCR clonotype assembly, TCRdb reanalyzed the public sequencing data and kept in-frame beta chains. CDR3 protein sequences are deduplicated, and each keeps its most common genes and DNA. The V and J calls here are based on TCRdb, not the publication. Counted in this sample were 4,600 or so distinct CDR3 sequences; around two fifths of them appeared once. The ten largest clones capture approximately 40% of the sample.

This TCR was recovered from a human donor who had recovered from COVID-19. The sample taken for sequencing was CD4+ T cells from blood, cultured in vitro. The chain is assembled from TRBV20-1 and TRBJ2-3, with 12 bases in between that match TRBD1. CDR3 reads: CSARDRGLSADTQYF. The sequence in DNA is TGCAGTGCCAGGGACAGGGGGCTGTCGGCAGATACGCAGTATTTT.